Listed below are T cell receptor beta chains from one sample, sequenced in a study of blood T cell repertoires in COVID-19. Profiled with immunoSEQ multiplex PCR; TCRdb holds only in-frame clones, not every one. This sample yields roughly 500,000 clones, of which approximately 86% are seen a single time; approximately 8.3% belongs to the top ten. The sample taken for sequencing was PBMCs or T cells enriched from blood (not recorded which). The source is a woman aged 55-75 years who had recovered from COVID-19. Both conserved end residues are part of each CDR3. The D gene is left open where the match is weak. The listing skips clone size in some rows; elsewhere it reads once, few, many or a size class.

CDR3nt: TGCGCCAGCAGCCAAGTGGGACTTATGGGGGAGCAGTACTTC
CDR3aa: CASSQVGLMGEQYF
j_gene: TRBJ2-7
abundance: once
d_gene: NA
v_gene: TRBV4-1

CDR3nt: TGTGCCAGTAGTGTCATCGCGACAGGGGTGAAAACCGGGGAGCTGTTTTTT
CDR3aa: CASSVIATGVKTGELFF
j_gene: TRBJ2-2
abundance: NA
d_gene: TRBD1
v_gene: TRBV19

CDR3nt: TGCGCCAGCAGCCAAGTCAGGTACAATTCACCCCTCCACTTT
CDR3aa: CASSQVRYNSPLHF
j_gene: TRBJ1-6
abundance: NA
d_gene: NA
v_gene: TRBV4-1

CDR3nt: TGCGCCAGCAGCTTACAGGTTGACTATGGCTACACCTTC
CDR3aa: CASSLQVDYGYTF
j_gene: TRBJ1-2
abundance: NA
d_gene: NA
v_gene: TRBV5-1

CDR3nt: TGTGCCAGCAGCCGCGAGACAGGGCTTGAAGCTTTCTTT
CDR3aa: CASSRETGLEAFF
j_gene: TRBJ1-1
abundance: NA
d_gene: TRBD1
v_gene: TRBV5-4

CDR3nt: TGCGCCAGCGTATGGACAGGGGCAGGTGAGCAGTTCTTC
CDR3aa: CASVWTGAGEQFF
j_gene: TRBJ2-1
abundance: NA
d_gene: TRBD1
v_gene: TRBV10-2

CDR3nt: TGCGCCAGCAGCTTGGGGCTCCTAGCGGGGTTCTACAATGAGCAGTTCTTC
CDR3aa: CASSLGLLAGFYNEQFF
j_gene: TRBJ2-1
abundance: NA
d_gene: TRBD2
v_gene: TRBV5-1

CDR3nt: TGCGCCAGCAGCTTTGGACTAGCGACAGATACGCAGTATTTT
CDR3aa: CASSFGLATDTQYF
j_gene: TRBJ2-3
abundance: NA
d_gene: TRBD2
v_gene: TRBV5-1

CDR3nt: TGTGCCAGCACCCAAGGGGGGGTTGGGGGCAATCAGCCCCAGCATTTT
CDR3aa: CASTQGGVGGNQPQHF
j_gene: TRBJ1-5
abundance: once
d_gene: NA
v_gene: TRBV2

CDR3nt: TGTGCCAGCAGCCGCACGCCGGGACTAGCGAGACATACGCAGTATTTT
CDR3aa: CASSRTPGLARHTQYF
j_gene: TRBJ2-3
abundance: NA
d_gene: TRBD2
v_gene: TRBV3-1/TRBV3-2

CDR3nt: TGTGCCAGTAGTGACGGACAGGGGTGGGCAGATACGCAGTATTTT
CDR3aa: CASSDGQGWADTQYF
j_gene: TRBJ2-3
abundance: NA
d_gene: TRBD1
v_gene: TRBV19

CDR3nt: TGTGCCAGCAGCCAAGGGACAGCATCCTACAATGAGCAGTTCTTC
CDR3aa: CASSQGTASYNEQFF
j_gene: TRBJ2-1
abundance: NA
d_gene: NA
v_gene: TRBV14

CDR3nt: TGTGCCAGCAGCCCAGGGACAGGCTCTGGAAACACCATATATTTT
CDR3aa: CASSPGTGSGNTIYF
j_gene: TRBJ1-3
abundance: NA
d_gene: TRBD1
v_gene: TRBV4-2

CDR3nt: TGTGCCACCAGTGATTTGACTGGACAGGGACAAAATGAGCAGTTCTTC
CDR3aa: CATSDLTGQGQNEQFF
j_gene: TRBJ2-1
abundance: NA
d_gene: TRBD1
v_gene: TRBV24-1

CDR3nt: TGTGCCAGCTCACCAAGTGTGACTGGGACCGGGGAGCTGTTTTTT
CDR3aa: CASSPSVTGTGELFF
j_gene: TRBJ2-2
abundance: once
d_gene: NA
v_gene: TRBV18

CDR3nt: TGTGCCAGCAGCTTGGGACAGAGACCCTACGAGCAGTACTTC
CDR3aa: CASSLGQRPYEQYF
j_gene: TRBJ2-7
abundance: NA
d_gene: TRBD1
v_gene: TRBV7-9

CDR3nt: TGTGCCAGCGAATACAGGGAATCCTACGAGCAGTACTTC
CDR3aa: CASEYRESYEQYF
j_gene: TRBJ2-7
abundance: NA
d_gene: NA
v_gene: TRBV11-3

CDR3nt: TGCGCCAGCAGTGAGGGCCCAGCGGGGGCCCTTTATGAGCAGTTCTTC
CDR3aa: CASSEGPAGALYEQFF
j_gene: TRBJ2-1
abundance: once
d_gene: TRBD2
v_gene: TRBV10-1

CDR3nt: TGCGCCAGCAGCCAACGCATCACGGGACAGGGAACCTACGAGCAGTACTTC
CDR3aa: CASSQRITGQGTYEQYF
j_gene: TRBJ2-7
abundance: NA
d_gene: TRBD1
v_gene: TRBV4-1

CDR3nt: TGTGCCATTATCGGACAGGGCTACGAGCAGTACTTC
CDR3aa: CAIIGQGYEQYF
j_gene: TRBJ2-7
abundance: NA
d_gene: TRBD1
v_gene: TRBV2

CDR3nt: TGTGCCAGCAGGCAGACAGGGTCTGGAAACACCATATATTTT
CDR3aa: CASRQTGSGNTIYF
j_gene: TRBJ1-3
abundance: once
d_gene: TRBD1
v_gene: TRBV27

CDR3nt: TGTGCCATCAGTGAGTATCGGGATACGCAGTATTTT
CDR3aa: CAISEYRDTQYF
j_gene: TRBJ2-3
abundance: NA
d_gene: NA
v_gene: TRBV10-3

CDR3nt: TGTGCCAGCAGCTTAGTTTGGAGGTTATTAGGGGGCCTGCCCCAGCATTTT
CDR3aa: CASSLVWRLLGGLPQHF
j_gene: TRBJ1-5
abundance: NA
d_gene: TRBD1
v_gene: TRBV7-8

CDR3nt: TGCGCCAGCAGCCTCGGACAGGGAATCTTTGGCACCTTC
CDR3aa: CASSLGQGIFGTF
j_gene: TRBJ1-2
abundance: few
d_gene: TRBD1
v_gene: TRBV5-1

CDR3nt: TGCACCAGCAGCCAAGACCCCCGGGACAGAATCACAGATACGCAGTATTTT
CDR3aa: CTSSQDPRDRITDTQYF
j_gene: TRBJ2-3
abundance: NA
d_gene: NA
v_gene: TRBV1

CDR3nt: TGTGCCAGCAGTTATTCTATGGACGGGATTGGCTACACCTTC
CDR3aa: CASSYSMDGIGYTF
j_gene: TRBJ1-2
abundance: NA
d_gene: NA
v_gene: TRBV6-5

CDR3nt: TGCGCCAGCAGCTTGACCGCCTCCAGGGTTTCACCCACCGGGGAGCTGTTTTTT
CDR3aa: CASSLTASRVSPTGELFF
j_gene: TRBJ2-2
abundance: NA
d_gene: NA
v_gene: TRBV5-1

CDR3nt: TGTGCCAGCAGCCAAGGCGGCGGGATAAACACCGGGGAGCTGTTTTTT
CDR3aa: CASSQGGGINTGELFF
j_gene: TRBJ2-2
abundance: NA
d_gene: NA
v_gene: TRBV3-1/TRBV3-2

CDR3nt: TGTGCCAGCAGTGAAATGGGGGCATGGACGCGCGCAGATACGCAGTATTTT
CDR3aa: CASSEMGAWTRADTQYF
j_gene: TRBJ2-3
abundance: NA
d_gene: NA
v_gene: TRBV27

CDR3nt: TGTGCCATCACCGAAGCCGGGACAGGGGTATCGGATACGCAGTATTTT
CDR3aa: CAITEAGTGVSDTQYF
j_gene: TRBJ2-3
abundance: NA
d_gene: TRBD1
v_gene: TRBV10-3

CDR3nt: TGTGCCAGCAGCACAGGGGGCTCGAACACTGAAGCTTTCTTT
CDR3aa: CASSTGGSNTEAFF
j_gene: TRBJ1-1
abundance: NA
d_gene: TRBD1
v_gene: TRBV3-1/TRBV3-2

CDR3nt: TGTGCCAGCAGTCCGAAGCGGGGGGGGGAACTAGCCAAAAACATTCAGTACTTC
CDR3aa: CASSPKRGGELAKNIQYF
j_gene: TRBJ2-4
abundance: NA
d_gene: TRBD2
v_gene: TRBV4-2

CDR3nt: TGCGCCAGCAGCCCGGGGTACAACACCGGGGAGCTGTTTTTT
CDR3aa: CASSPGYNTGELFF
j_gene: TRBJ2-2
abundance: NA
d_gene: NA
v_gene: TRBV5-1

CDR3nt: TGTGCCAGCAGTTTCCGGGGGGGGAAAACCTACAATGAGCAGTTCTTC
CDR3aa: CASSFRGGKTYNEQFF
j_gene: TRBJ2-1
abundance: NA
d_gene: TRBD2
v_gene: TRBV27

CDR3nt: TGTGCTAGTGGTTCCCTCGGGACACGCCGCTTAAGCTCCTACAATGAGCAGTTCTTC
CDR3aa: CASGSLGTRRLSSYNEQFF
j_gene: TRBJ2-1
abundance: NA
d_gene: NA
v_gene: TRBV12-5

CDR3nt: TGCGCCAGCAGCCAATTTCAGGGGCTGAACACTGAAGCTTTCTTT
CDR3aa: CASSQFQGLNTEAFF
j_gene: TRBJ1-1
abundance: NA
d_gene: NA
v_gene: TRBV4-1

CDR3nt: TGTGCCAGCAGCTCTCCGGGACAGGGGGTGAACACTGAAGCTTTCTTT
CDR3aa: CASSSPGQGVNTEAFF
j_gene: TRBJ1-1
abundance: NA
d_gene: TRBD1
v_gene: TRBV11-2

CDR3nt: TGTGCCAGTAGTATATGGCAGGGAGGAGATTCACCCCTCCACTTT
CDR3aa: CASSIWQGGDSPLHF
j_gene: TRBJ1-6
abundance: NA
d_gene: NA
v_gene: TRBV19

CDR3nt: TGCGCCAGCAGCCATCGGACTAGCGGGGGCACAGATACGCAGTATTTT
CDR3aa: CASSHRTSGGTDTQYF
j_gene: TRBJ2-3
abundance: NA
d_gene: TRBD2
v_gene: TRBV4-1

CDR3nt: TGTGCCAGCAGCTCGACTAGCGGGGGGGCCGGGGATACGCAGTATTTT
CDR3aa: CASSSTSGGAGDTQYF
j_gene: TRBJ2-3
abundance: NA
d_gene: TRBD2
v_gene: TRBV5-4

CDR3nt: TGTGCCACCAGTGAACCTGGGACAGGGGGAAATTCACCCCTCCACTTT
CDR3aa: CATSEPGTGGNSPLHF
j_gene: TRBJ1-6
abundance: once
d_gene: TRBD1
v_gene: TRBV24-1

CDR3nt: TGTGCCAGCAGCTTGGAGGGGACAGGGAATGAAAAACTGTTTTTT
CDR3aa: CASSLEGTGNEKLFF
j_gene: TRBJ1-4
abundance: NA
d_gene: TRBD1
v_gene: TRBV5-5

CDR3nt: TGTGCCAGCAGCTTAGTCAGGGGTTGGAATGGCTACACCTTC
CDR3aa: CASSLVRGWNGYTF
j_gene: TRBJ1-2
abundance: NA
d_gene: NA
v_gene: TRBV7-9

CDR3nt: TGTGCCAGCAGTGAGATGGGACAGGCGCCTTCTGTTCCCCTCCACTTT
CDR3aa: CASSEMGQAPSVPLHF
j_gene: TRBJ1-6
abundance: NA
d_gene: TRBD1
v_gene: TRBV2

CDR3nt: TGTGCCAGCAGCTTACAGGGGATTCAAGAGACCCAGTACTTC
CDR3aa: CASSLQGIQETQYF
j_gene: TRBJ2-5
abundance: NA
d_gene: TRBD1
v_gene: TRBV5-6

CDR3nt: TGTGCCGCCTATACTAGCGGGGCCGATACGCAGTATTTT
CDR3aa: CAAYTSGADTQYF
j_gene: TRBJ2-3
abundance: once
d_gene: TRBD2
v_gene: TRBV30

CDR3nt: TGTGCCAGTAGTCACATCGCCGGCGGGGGGATCAATGAGCAGTTCTTC
CDR3aa: CASSHIAGGGINEQFF
j_gene: TRBJ2-1
abundance: NA
d_gene: TRBD2
v_gene: TRBV19

CDR3nt: TGCGCCAGCAGCTTGGACGGTTCGAATTCACCCCTCCACTTT
CDR3aa: CASSLDGSNSPLHF
j_gene: TRBJ1-6
abundance: NA
d_gene: NA
v_gene: TRBV5-1

CDR3nt: TGTGCCACCAGCCGACCCTTCCGGGGGGGCGGGGAGCAGTTCTTC
CDR3aa: CATSRPFRGGGEQFF
j_gene: TRBJ2-1
abundance: NA
d_gene: TRBD2
v_gene: TRBV15

CDR3nt: TGTGCCAGCAGCTCAACGGGACTAGCCACAGATACGCAGTATTTT
CDR3aa: CASSSTGLATDTQYF
j_gene: TRBJ2-3
abundance: NA
d_gene: TRBD2
v_gene: TRBV11-3

CDR3nt: TGCGCCAGCAGCCGAACCCGACTGGAGCTCACTGAAGCTTTCTTT
CDR3aa: CASSRTRLELTEAFF
j_gene: TRBJ1-1
abundance: NA
d_gene: NA
v_gene: TRBV4-1

CDR3nt: TGTGCCAGTAGTACCTCAGGAGGAACGCGCAATCAGCCCCAGCATTTT
CDR3aa: CASSTSGGTRNQPQHF
j_gene: TRBJ1-5
abundance: NA
d_gene: NA
v_gene: TRBV19

CDR3nt: TGTGCCAGCAGCCAGCCGTGGGGGGGGCCCTACGAGCAGTACTTC
CDR3aa: CASSQPWGGPYEQYF
j_gene: TRBJ2-7
abundance: NA
d_gene: NA
v_gene: TRBV11-2

CDR3nt: TGTGCCAGCAAACTAGCGGCCCGGGGCGGGGAGCTGTTTTTT
CDR3aa: CASKLAARGGELFF
j_gene: TRBJ2-2
abundance: once
d_gene: TRBD2
v_gene: TRBV7-2